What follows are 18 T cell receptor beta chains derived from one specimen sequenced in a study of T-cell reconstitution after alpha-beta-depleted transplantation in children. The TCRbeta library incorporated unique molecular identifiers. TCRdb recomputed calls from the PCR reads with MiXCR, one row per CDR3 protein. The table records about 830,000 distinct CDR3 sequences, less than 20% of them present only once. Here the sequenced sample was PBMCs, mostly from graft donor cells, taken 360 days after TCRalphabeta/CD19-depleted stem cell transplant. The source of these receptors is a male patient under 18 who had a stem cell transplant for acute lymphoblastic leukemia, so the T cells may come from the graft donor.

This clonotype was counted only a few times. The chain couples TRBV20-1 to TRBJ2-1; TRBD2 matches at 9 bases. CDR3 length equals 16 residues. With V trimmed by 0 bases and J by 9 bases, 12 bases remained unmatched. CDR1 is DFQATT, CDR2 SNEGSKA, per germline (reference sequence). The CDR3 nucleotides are TGCAGTGCTAGAGATCTTTCTATAGCGGGAGTCACTGAGCAGTTCTTC. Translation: CSARDLSIAGVTEQFF.

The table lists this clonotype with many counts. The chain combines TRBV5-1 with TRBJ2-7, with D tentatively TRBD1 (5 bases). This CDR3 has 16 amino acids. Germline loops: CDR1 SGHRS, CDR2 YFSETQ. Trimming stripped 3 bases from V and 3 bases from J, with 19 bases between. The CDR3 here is CASSSLPQVVGYEQYF. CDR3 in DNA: TGCGCCAGCAGCTCCCTACCACAGGTAGTTGGCTACGAGCAGTACTTC.

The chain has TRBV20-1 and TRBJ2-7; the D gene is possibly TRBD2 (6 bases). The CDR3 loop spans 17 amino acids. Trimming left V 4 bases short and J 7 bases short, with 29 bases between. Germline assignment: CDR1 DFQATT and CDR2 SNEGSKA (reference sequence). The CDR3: CSANEEGGGTPSWEQYF. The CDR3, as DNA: TGCAGTGCTAATGAGGAGGGAGGAGGGACCCCTTCGTGGGAGCAGTACTTC.

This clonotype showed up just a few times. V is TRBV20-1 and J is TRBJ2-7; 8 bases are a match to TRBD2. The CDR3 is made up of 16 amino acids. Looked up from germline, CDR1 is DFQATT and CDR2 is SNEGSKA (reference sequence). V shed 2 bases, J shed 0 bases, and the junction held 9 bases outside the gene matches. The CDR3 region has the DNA TGCAGTGCTAGAAGAGCGGGAGAAAGGGTCTCCTACGAGCAGTACTTC. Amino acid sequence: CSARRAGERVSYEQYF.

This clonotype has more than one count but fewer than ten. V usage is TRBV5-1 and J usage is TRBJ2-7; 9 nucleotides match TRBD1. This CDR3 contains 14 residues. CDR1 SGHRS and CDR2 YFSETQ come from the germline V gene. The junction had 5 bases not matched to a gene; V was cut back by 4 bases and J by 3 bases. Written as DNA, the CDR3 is TGCGCCAGCAGCGAACCGGACAGGGGCTACGAGCAGTACTTC. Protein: CASSEPDRGYEQYF.

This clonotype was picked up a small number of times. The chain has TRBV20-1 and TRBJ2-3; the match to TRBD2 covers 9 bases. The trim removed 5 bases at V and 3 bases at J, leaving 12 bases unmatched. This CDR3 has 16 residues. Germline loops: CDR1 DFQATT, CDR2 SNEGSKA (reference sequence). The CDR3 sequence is CSAPRLAEGGTDTQYF. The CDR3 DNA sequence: TGCAGTGCTCCCCGACTAGCGGAGGGAGGTACAGATACGCAGTATTTT.

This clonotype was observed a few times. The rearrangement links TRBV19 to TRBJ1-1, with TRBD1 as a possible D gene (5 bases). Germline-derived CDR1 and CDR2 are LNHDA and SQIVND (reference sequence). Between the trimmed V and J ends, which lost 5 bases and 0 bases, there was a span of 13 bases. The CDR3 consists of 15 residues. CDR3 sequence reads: CASSSQSTVNTEAFF. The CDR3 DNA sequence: TGTGCCAGTAGTTCCCAATCGACAGTGAACACTGAAGCTTTCTTT.

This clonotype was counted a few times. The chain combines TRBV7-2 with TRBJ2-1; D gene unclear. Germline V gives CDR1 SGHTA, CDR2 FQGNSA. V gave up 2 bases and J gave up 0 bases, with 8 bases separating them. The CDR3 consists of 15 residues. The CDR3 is CASSLSVSSYNEQFF. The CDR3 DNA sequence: TGTGCCAGCAGCTTAAGCGTTAGCTCCTACAATGAGCAGTTCTTC.

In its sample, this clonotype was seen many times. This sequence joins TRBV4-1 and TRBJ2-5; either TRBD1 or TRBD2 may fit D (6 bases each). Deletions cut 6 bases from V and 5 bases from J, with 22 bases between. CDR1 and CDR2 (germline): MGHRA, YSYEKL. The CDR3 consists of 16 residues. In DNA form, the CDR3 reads TGCGCCAGCAGGCTACAGGGTTCGGGAGCCGCGGAGACCCAGTACTTC. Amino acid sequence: CASRLQGSGAAETQYF.

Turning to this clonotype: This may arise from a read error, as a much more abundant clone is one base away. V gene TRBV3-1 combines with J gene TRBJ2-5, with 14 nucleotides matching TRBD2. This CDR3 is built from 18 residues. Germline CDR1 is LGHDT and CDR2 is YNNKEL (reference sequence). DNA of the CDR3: TGTGCCTGCAGTATGGCGGCGGGACTAGCGGGAGACCAGGAGACCCAGTACTTC. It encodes CACSMAAGLAGDQETQYF.

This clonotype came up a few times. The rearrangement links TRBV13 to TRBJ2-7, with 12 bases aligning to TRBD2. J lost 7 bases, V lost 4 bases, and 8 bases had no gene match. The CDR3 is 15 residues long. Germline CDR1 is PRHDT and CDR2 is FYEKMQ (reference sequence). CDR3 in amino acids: CASSSTSGSHWEQYF. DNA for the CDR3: TGTGCCAGCAGCTCGACTAGCGGGAGTCATTGGGAGCAGTACTTC. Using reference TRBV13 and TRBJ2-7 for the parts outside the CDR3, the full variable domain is AAGVIQSPRHLIKEKRETATLKCYPIPRHDTVYWYQQGPGQDPQFLISFYEKMQSDKGSIPDRFSAQQFSDYHSELNMSSLELGDSALYFCASSSTSGSHWEQYFGPGTRLTVT.

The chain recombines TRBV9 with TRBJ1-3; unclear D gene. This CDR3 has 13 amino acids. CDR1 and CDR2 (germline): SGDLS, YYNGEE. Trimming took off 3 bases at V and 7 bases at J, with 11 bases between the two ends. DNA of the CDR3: TGTGCCAGCAGCGGCCGGTCGGAGAACACCATATATTTT. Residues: CASSGRSENTIYF.

As DNA, the CDR3 is TGTGCCAGCAGCTTAATCCGGGAGGTCACCGGGGAGCTGTTTTTT. Translated, it gives CASSLIREVTGELFF. This chain links TRBV7-8 with TRBJ2-2, with 7 bases lining up with TRBD2. CDR3 length equals 15 residues. Germline CDR1 is SGHVS and CDR2 is FQNEAQ. After removal of 2 bases from V and 4 bases from J, the junction contained 4 bases not matched to a gene.

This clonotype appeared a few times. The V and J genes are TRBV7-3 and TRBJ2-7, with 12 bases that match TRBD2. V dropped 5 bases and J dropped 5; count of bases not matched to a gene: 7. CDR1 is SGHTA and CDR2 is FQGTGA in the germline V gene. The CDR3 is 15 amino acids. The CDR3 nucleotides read TGTGCCAGCAGCCTAGCGGGAGGGCCTTTCGACGAGCAGTACTTC. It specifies CASSLAGGPFDEQYF.

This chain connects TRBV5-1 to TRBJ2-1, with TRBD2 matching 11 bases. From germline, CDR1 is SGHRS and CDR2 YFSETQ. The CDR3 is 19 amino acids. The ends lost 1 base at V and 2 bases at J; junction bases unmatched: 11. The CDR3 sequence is CASSLSAGTSGGAYNEQFF. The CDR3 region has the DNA TGCGCCAGCAGCTTGTCCGCCGGGACTAGCGGAGGAGCCTACAATGAGCAGTTCTTC.

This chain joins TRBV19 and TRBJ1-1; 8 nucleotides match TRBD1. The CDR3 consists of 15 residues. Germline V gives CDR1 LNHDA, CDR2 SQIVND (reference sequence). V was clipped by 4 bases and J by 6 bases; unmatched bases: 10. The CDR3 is CASSSPDREIAEAFF. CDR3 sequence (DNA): TGTGCCAGTAGTAGCCCGGACAGGGAAATAGCTGAAGCTTTCTTT. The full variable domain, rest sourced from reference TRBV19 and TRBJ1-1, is DGGITQSPKYLFRKEGQNVTLSCEQNLNHDAMYWYRQDPGQGLRLIYYSQIVNDFQKGDIAEGYSVSREKKESFPLTVTSAQKNPTAFYLCASSSPDREIAEAFFGQGTRLTVV.

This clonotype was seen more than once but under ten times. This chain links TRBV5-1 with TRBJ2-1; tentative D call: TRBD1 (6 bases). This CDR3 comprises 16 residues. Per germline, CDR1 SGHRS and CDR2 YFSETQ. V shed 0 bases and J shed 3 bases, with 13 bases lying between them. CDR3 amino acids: CASSLEGVFYYNEQFF. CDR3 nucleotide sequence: TGCGCCAGCAGCTTGGAGGGGGTCTTTTACTACAATGAGCAGTTCTTC.

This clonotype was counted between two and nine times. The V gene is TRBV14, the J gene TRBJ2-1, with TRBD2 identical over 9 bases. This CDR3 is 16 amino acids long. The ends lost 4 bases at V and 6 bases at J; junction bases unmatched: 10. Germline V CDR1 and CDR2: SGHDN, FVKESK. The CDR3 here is CASSPLVTSGLNEQFF. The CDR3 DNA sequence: TGTGCCAGCAGCCCCCTTGTGACTAGCGGTCTCAATGAGCAGTTCTTC.